This T cell receptor beta chain came from a study of blood T cell repertoires in COVID-19. Study overall: Collection of acute and convalescent COVID-19 samples took place in the United States, Italy and Spain. T cells, B-cell-depleted T cells, or PBMCs supplied cDNA or gDNA.

This CDR3 is built from 12 residues. V was pared by 0 bases and J by 7 bases, with 7 bases between. Germline assignment: CDR1 MNHNS and CDR2 SASEGT. Original data processing: Amplified reference gene primers provided the basis for estimating nucleated cell counts. The protocol was immunoSEQ multiplex PCR, while the TCRdb copy is restricted to in-frame clones and leaves out a portion. The DNA was the basis for D and trimming; V, J and clone size are from that table. The data hold about 240,000 clones, with approximately 85% observed a single time. The J gene is TRBJ2-7, the V gene TRBV6-1; D is perhaps TRBD2 (5 bases). The TCR was taken from a man aged 50-59 years with acute or convalescent COVID-19. The source material was peripheral blood. This chain's CDR3 is CASSEATGEQYF. In DNA, the CDR3 is TGTGCCAGCAGTGAAGCGACGGGGGAGCAGTACTTC.